The 24 T cell receptor beta chains presented below share a single source sample, sequenced in a study of a mutant IDH1 vaccine in newly diagnosed glioma. Time point defined: week 35, safety follow-up. In every dose of vaccine, 300 ug of mutant IDH1 20-mer peptide was given alongside topical imiquimod. Their antigens are not known. Using immunoSEQ multiplex PCR, the repertoire was profiled, and TCRdb retains in-frame clones only, with some absent. The sample holds 35,000 to 50,000 clones, 85% to 95% seen once. The input for sequencing was PBMCs, taken from a glioma patient whose treatment included an IDH1 peptide vaccine. These receptors were collected from a man in his fifties with glioma.

The gene calls are TRBV11-1 and TRBJ1-2; D may be TRBD1 (5 bases). The CDR3 runs to 13 residues. V was cut by 5 bases and J by 4 bases, with 11 bases left in between. The germline V gene has CDR1 SGHAT and CDR2 FQDESV (reference sequence). CDR3 DNA: TGTGCCAGCAGCACTCGGGGGGGCTATGGCTACACCTTC. This codes for CASSTRGGYGYTF.

This clone was seen only once. One end of the junction does not line up with germline, which may come from a read error. The chain combines TRBV5-4 with TRBJ1-1; D gene ambiguous. Germline V gives CDR1 SGHNT, CDR2 YYREEE (reference sequence). CDR3 length: 13 residues. The CDR3 here is CASSLSLNTEAFF. The CDR3 DNA is TGTGCCAGCAGCTTGAGTTTGAATACTGAAGCTTTCTTT.

This clone appeared a single time. V gene TRBV4-3 combines with J gene TRBJ2-3; a weak D match, TRBD2 (6 bases). This CDR3 is 14 amino acids long. V lost 1 base and J 5 bases, leaving 10 bases between the germline ends. CDR1 LGHNA and CDR2 YSLEER come from the germline V gene. The CDR3: CASSQARGRDTQYF. In DNA, the CDR3 is TGCGCCAGCAGCCAAGCCCGGGGGAGAGATACGCAGTATTTT.

The chain combines TRBV6-5 with TRBJ1-1; D not resolved. The germline CDR1 and CDR2 sequences are MNHEY and SVGAGI. Trimming removed 2 bases at V and 1 base at J, with 8 bases between. The length of the CDR3 is 14 residues. This chain's CDR3 is CASSYEPGNTEAFF. CDR3 bases: TGTGCCAGCAGTTACGAGCCGGGGAACACTGAAGCTTTCTTT.

J is TRBJ1-1 and V is TRBV4-2; D may be TRBD1 (6 bases). The CDR3 runs 15 residues. From germline, CDR1 is LGHNA and CDR2 YNFKEQ. V lost 5 bases and J lost 6, with 19 bases in between. This CDR3 reads CASSKGGGRPPEAFF. CDR3 nucleotides: TGTGCCAGCAGCAAAGGGGGGGGGAGACCACCTGAAGCTTTCTTT.

This chain uses TRBV6-6 with TRBJ2-7; weak D call: TRBD1 (5 bases). CDR1 and CDR2 (germline): MNHNY, SVGAGI (reference sequence). The V end was cut by 0 bases, the J end by 3 bases, with 9 bases between. The length of the CDR3 is 14 residues. This chain's CDR3 is CASSYSSRDYEQYF. In nucleotides, the CDR3 is TGTGCCAGCAGTTACTCTTCCAGGGACTACGAGCAGTACTTC.

The chain joins TRBV19 to TRBJ1-1, with D uncertain. Between the trimmed V and J ends, which lost 8 bases and 0 bases, there was a span of 13 bases. The CDR3 has 14 residues. The germline gives CDR1 LNHDA, CDR2 SQIVND (reference sequence). CDR3 sequence: CASRVEYLNTEAFF. The CDR3, as DNA: TGTGCCAGTCGGGTCGAGTATTTGAACACTGAAGCTTTCTTT.

This chain links TRBV5-1 with TRBJ1-4; D is undetermined. V was trimmed by 0 bases and J by 4 bases, leaving 7 bases between them. The V gene's germline CDR1 is SGHRS and CDR2 YFSETQ. This CDR3 comprises 14 residues. This CDR3 is CASSLERINEKLFF. The CDR3 DNA is TGCGCCAGCAGCTTGGAACGGATTAATGAAAAACTGTTTTTT.

The genes are TRBV10-2 and TRBJ1-5; 10 positions match TRBD1. The CDR3 contains 15 residues. CDR1 is WSHSY and CDR2 is SAAADI in the germline V gene. The V gene end was trimmed by 3 bases and the J gene end by 3 bases; junction bases not matched to a gene: 2. CDR3 sequence: CASSDGQGDNQPQHF. The CDR3 region has the DNA TGCGCCAGCAGTGACGGACAGGGGGACAATCAGCCCCAGCATTTT.

The gene calls are TRBV2 and TRBJ1-5; 9 bases line up with TRBD1. The germline V gene has CDR1 SNHLY and CDR2 FYNNEI. After removal of 7 bases from V and 7 bases from J, the junction contained 5 bases not matched to a gene. This CDR3 is built from 13 residues. The CDR3 protein is CASKDRGYQPQHF. The CDR3 DNA is TGTGCCAGCAAGGACAGGGGCTACCAGCCCCAGCATTTT.

The chain links TRBV4-2 to TRBJ1-3, with D hard to call. The length of the CDR3 is 18 residues. The V gene lost 1 base and the J gene lost 3 bases, with 19 bases spanning the gap. Per the germline V gene, CDR1 is LGHNA and CDR2 is YNFKEQ. The CDR3 sequence: CASSQVGAAGGYGNTIYF. As DNA, the CDR3 is TGTGCCAGCAGCCAAGTAGGCGCCGCTGGAGGGTATGGAAACACCATATATTTT.

V gene TRBV7-3 combines with J gene TRBJ2-1; 9 bases fit TRBD1. V gave up 5 bases and J gave up 4 bases; unmatched junction bases: 6. Looked up from germline, CDR1 is SGHTA and CDR2 is FQGTGA. The CDR3 spans 15 residues. CDR3 region: CASSHRGPPYNEQFF. As DNA, the CDR3 is TGTGCCAGCAGCCACAGGGGGCCTCCGTACAATGAGCAGTTCTTC. Full variable domain (outside the CDR3, taken from reference TRBV7-3 and TRBJ2-1): GAGVSQTPSNKVTEKGKYVELRCDPISGHTALYWYRQSLGQGPEFLIYFQGTGAADDSGLPNDRFFAVRPEGSVSTLKIQRTERGDSAVYLCASSHRGPPYNEQFFGPGTRLTVL.

The V and J genes are TRBV4-2 and TRBJ2-2; 12 bases fit TRBD2. V shed 5 bases, J shed 1 base, and the junction held 5 bases outside the gene matches. Germline CDR1 reads LGHNA; CDR2 reads YNFKEQ. The CDR3 covers 17 residues. The CDR3 coding sequence is TGTGCCAGCAGCACTTCTAGCGGGAGGGGGAACACCGGGGAGCTGTTTTTT. Amino acid sequence: CASSTSSGRGNTGELFF.

The chain links TRBV21-1 to TRBJ2-7; the table assigns TRBD2, which was not confirmed against the DNA. TRBV21-1 represents a pseudogene. The CDR3 has 14 residues. The CDR3, as DNA: TGTGCCAGCACCTCGGGTCCCGGATCCTACGAGCAGTACTTC. Translation gives CASTSGPGSYEQYF.

This chain links TRBV10-3 with TRBJ1-5, with D possibly being TRBD1 (5 bases). Looked up from germline, CDR1 is ENHRY and CDR2 is SYGVKD. CDR3 length: 14 residues. V lost 4 bases and J lost 11, with 18 bases in between. CDR3 bases: TGTGCCATCAGTGCGATACAAGGGGAAGGGGCCCAGCATTTT. This codes for CAISAIQGEGAQHF.

This clone has just one count. This chain links TRBV30 with TRBJ1-1; 7 positions match TRBD1. Germline V gives CDR1 GTSNPN, CDR2 SVGIG (reference sequence). The CDR3 is 14 residues long. The junction had 5 bases not matched to a gene; V was cut back by 3 bases and J by 1 base. Written as DNA, the CDR3 is TGTGCCTGGAGCTTGGGACAGACGAACACTGAAGCTTTCTTT. It is translated as CAWSLGQTNTEAFF.

CDR3 nucleotides: TGTGCCAGCAGCTTAGGGGGGATGAGGTTTGATTGGAACACTGAAGCTTTCTTT. Translation gives CASSLGGMRFDWNTEAFF. The chain recombines TRBV7-2 with TRBJ1-1, with TRBD1 as a possible D gene (5 bases). CDR3 length equals 18 residues. Germline V gene lookup returns CDR1 SGHTA and CDR2 FQGNSA. Trimming left V 1 base short and J 1 base short, with 19 bases between. Full variable domain (remainder filled in from reference TRBV7-2 and TRBJ1-1): GAGVSQSPSNKVTEKGKDVELRCDPISGHTALYWYRQSLGQGLEFLIYFQGNSAPDKSGLPSDRFSAERTGGSVSTLTIQRTQQEDSAVYLCASSLGGMRFDWNTEAFFGQGTRLTVV.

The rearrangement uses TRBV19 and TRBJ2-2, with 10 bases fitting TRBD1. The CDR3 is 15 residues long. Per germline, CDR1 LNHDA and CDR2 SQIVND (reference sequence). The junction had 6 bases not matched to a gene; V was cut back by 9 bases and J by 2 bases. The CDR3 DNA is TGTGCCAGCTACCGGGACAGGGGTAACACCGGGGAGCTGTTTTTT. This gives the protein CASYRDRGNTGELFF.

The chain couples TRBV15 to TRBJ2-2; TRBD2 might be the D (5 bases). Trimming removed 4 bases from V and 1 base from J, with 13 bases in between. Germline assignment: CDR1 LNHNV and CDR2 YYDKDF (reference sequence). The CDR3 runs to 16 residues. CDR3 bases: TGTGCCACCAGCACGAGGGCAGTGCTGAACACCGGGGAGCTGTTTTTT. It is translated as CATSTRAVLNTGELFF.

This clone was seen once. The V and J genes are TRBV29-1 and TRBJ1-3; D uncertain. V lost 6 bases and J 3 bases, leaving 12 bases between the germline ends. Germline-derived CDR1 and CDR2 are SQVTM and ANQGSEA. This CDR3 region has 13 residues. DNA for the CDR3: TGCAGCGTGGCTAAGACGATTGGAAACACCATATATTTT. This encodes CSVAKTIGNTIYF.

V is TRBV19 and J is TRBJ1-5; 8 bases fit TRBD1. The CDR3 has 16 residues. Germline V gives CDR1 LNHDA, CDR2 SQIVND (reference sequence). V dropped 1 base and J dropped 2; count of bases not matched to a gene: 4. In DNA form, the CDR3 reads TGTGCCAGTAGTATAGGTACGGGACAGGGCAATCAGCCCCAGCATTTT. This sequence encodes CASSIGTGQGNQPQHF.

V usage is TRBV11-3 and J usage is TRBJ1-2; no firm D call. Germline CDR1 reads SGHNT; CDR2 reads YENEEA. This CDR3 comprises 14 residues. With 2 bases removed from V and 4 bases from J, the gap between germline ends came to 11 bases. The CDR3 sequence: CASSLRGLGYGYTF. The CDR3 bases are TGTGCCAGCAGCTTACGAGGTCTTGGCTATGGCTACACCTTC.

The chain combines TRBV28 with TRBJ2-1; D is uncertain. Germline assignment: CDR1 MDHEN and CDR2 SYDVKM. With 2 bases removed from V and 8 bases from J, the gap between germline ends came to 7 bases. The CDR3 is made up of 12 amino acids. Written as DNA, the CDR3 is TGTGCCAGCAGTTTAAAGGGATATGAGCAGTTCTTC. It yields the protein CASSLKGYEQFF.

This chain connects TRBV29-1 to TRBJ1-1, with 8 nucleotides matching TRBD1. The CDR3 is 12 residues long. With 6 bases clipped from V and 5 bases from J, the junction kept 5 bases outside the gene matches. CDR1 is SQVTM and CDR2 is ANQGSEA in the germline V gene. The CDR3 DNA is TGCAGCGTGCAGGGGGCGCGAACTGAAGCTTTCTTT. It is translated as CSVQGARTEAFF.